A selection of T cell receptor beta chains follows, all from one sample in a study of T cells of healthy individuals. From the 5' RACE reads, TCRdb called clonotypes with MiXCR, one entry per CDR3 protein. Of approximately 52,000 distinct CDR3 sequences detected, about 15% appear once; the ten largest clones hold 15% to 20%. The receptors here all came from a human donor in good health. The CDR3 runs from the conserved cysteine through the conserved F or W. A D gene is named only where the DNA matches it firmly. Not every row has a clone size; where given, it reads once, few, many or a size class.

V gene,clone size,D gene,J gene,CDR3 protein,CDR3 DNA
TRBV5-1,.,TRBD1,TRBJ2-2,CASRGTGGEYRELFF,TGCGCCAGCAGAGGAACAGGGGGCGAATATAGGGAGCTGTTTTTT
TRBV7-6,.,.,TRBJ1-1,CASSLETAYSNTEAFF,TGTGCCAGCAGCTTAGAAACCGCCTATTCGAACACTGAAGCTTTCTTT
TRBV6-6,.,.,TRBJ2-7,CVSGGQGYEQYF,TGTGTCAGCGGCGGTCAGGGGTACGAGCAGTACTTC
TRBV19,.,.,TRBJ1-4,CASSPTAQGKLFF,TGTGCCAGTAGCCCCACGGCCCAGGGAAAACTGTTTTTT
TRBV6-2/TRBV6-3,many,.,TRBJ2-7,CASSFSGAYEQYF,TGTGCCAGCAGTTTCTCAGGTGCCTACGAGCAGTACTTC
TRBV18,many,.,TRBJ2-3,CASSREVADTQYF,TGTGCCAGCTCACGGGAGGTAGCAGATACGCAGTATTTT
TRBV27,.,.,TRBJ1-5,CASSLFWQGVNQPQHF,TGTGCCAGCAGTTTATTTTGGCAGGGAGTCAATCAGCCCCAGCATTTT
TRBV7-2,.,.,TRBJ2-3,CASSLVGGTDTQYF,TGTGCCAGCAGCTTAGTAGGGGGCACAGATACGCAGTATTTT
TRBV28,many,TRBD2,TRBJ2-7,CASSLSGGYEQYF,TGTGCCAGCAGTTTATCGGGAGGCTACGAGCAGTACTTC
TRBV5-1,.,.,TRBJ2-1,CASSLERGYNEQFF,TGCGCCAGCAGCTTAGAAAGGGGGTACAATGAGCAGTTCTTC
TRBV6-1,.,.,TRBJ1-5,CARSKQLDGNQPQHF,TGTGCCAGAAGTAAACAACTTGATGGCAATCAGCCCCAGCATTTT